These T cell receptor beta chains were read from a single sample in a study of siplizumab effects on memory and regulatory T cells. Sequenced by immunoSEQ multiplex PCR; TCRdb stores in-frame clones only, minus some. The sample holds around 110,000 clones, roughly 94% seen once. Specimen: non-Treg CD4+ T cells sorted from blood. The receptors here all came from a human donor in good health. Each CDR3 is given with its conserved first and last residue. Fields, in order: D gene, J gene, V gene, CDR3 protein. A D gene is named only where the DNA matches it firmly.

. | TRBJ1-2 | TRBV6-5 | CASRAAGQPYGYTF
TRBD1 | TRBJ2-2 | TRBV2 | CASSERAGGPGELFF
TRBD1 | TRBJ2-3 | TRBV30 | CAWSEGTGGGTDTQYF
. | TRBJ2-7 | TRBV11-2 | CASSLMAGRSPYEQYF
. | TRBJ2-5 | TRBV27 | CASSDPFQGQETQYF
. | TRBJ1-5 | TRBV5-1 | CASSLTGNQPQHF
TRBD2 | TRBJ2-3 | TRBV19 | CASSIDLGRGLAVSTDTQYF
. | TRBJ2-5 | TRBV5-1 | CASSLRDSQETQYF
TRBD2 | TRBJ2-5 | TRBV27 | CASRGSGGASIGTQYF
TRBD1 | TRBJ1-1 | TRBV2 | CASRERTGRNTEAFF
. | TRBJ1-5 | TRBV10-3 | CAISESRGQPQHF
. | TRBJ2-7 | TRBV18 | CASSPGDLSYEQYF
. | TRBJ2-3 | TRBV4-1 | CASSQDGTSTDTQYF
TRBD2 | TRBJ2-2 | TRBV11-2 | CASSLGGSSGDTGELFF
TRBD1 | TRBJ2-7 | TRBV29-1 | CSVEDRTGGYEQYF
TRBD1 | TRBJ2-7 | TRBV27 | CASRASPGTGPYEQYF
. | TRBJ1-1 | TRBV11-3 | CASSFAVNTEAFF
. | TRBJ2-7 | TRBV6-5 | CASRYQSGQTSYEQYF
. | TRBJ2-7 | TRBV2 | CASDPGTTREQYF
. | TRBJ2-3 | TRBV5-1 | CASSLEPQGTDTQYF
. | TRBJ2-2 | TRBV6-1 | CASSPDPGVWGELFF
TRBD2 | TRBJ2-5 | TRBV10-1 | CASSGATSGQETQYF
. | TRBJ1-5 | TRBV10-3 | CAISESPGTENQPQHF
. | TRBJ1-1 | TRBV2 | CASDRDSGFGTEAFF
. | TRBJ2-7 | TRBV6-5 | CASARDALYEQCF
. | TRBJ1-5 | TRBV18 | CASSPGVQGQPQHF
TRBD2 | TRBJ2-7 | TRBV7-2 | CASSPLGGGVPYEQYF
TRBD1 | TRBJ2-7 | TRBV12-5 | CASGRDSRSYEQYF
. | TRBJ2-4 | TRBV5-1 | CASSLQATAAKNIQYF
TRBD1 | TRBJ2-7 | TRBV5-1 | CASSLDQGAYYEQYF
TRBD1 | TRBJ1-3 | TRBV6-5 | CASRDRVTGNTIYF